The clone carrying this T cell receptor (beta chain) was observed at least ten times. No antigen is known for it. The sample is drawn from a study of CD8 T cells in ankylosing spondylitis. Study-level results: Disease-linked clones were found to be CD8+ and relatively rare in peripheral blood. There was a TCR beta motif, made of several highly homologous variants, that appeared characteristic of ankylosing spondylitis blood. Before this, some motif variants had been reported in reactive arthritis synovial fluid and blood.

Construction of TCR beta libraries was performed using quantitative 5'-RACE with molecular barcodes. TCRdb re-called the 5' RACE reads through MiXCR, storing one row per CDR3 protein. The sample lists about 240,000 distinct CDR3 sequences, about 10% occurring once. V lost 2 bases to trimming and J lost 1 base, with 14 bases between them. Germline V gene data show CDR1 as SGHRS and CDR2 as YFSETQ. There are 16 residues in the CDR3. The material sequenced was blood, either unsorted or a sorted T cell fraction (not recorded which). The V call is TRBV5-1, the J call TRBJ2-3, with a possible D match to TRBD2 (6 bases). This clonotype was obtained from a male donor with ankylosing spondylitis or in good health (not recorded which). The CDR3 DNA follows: TGCGCCAGCAGCTTAGTTCCCGGGGAGGGCACAGATACGCAGTATTTT. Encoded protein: CASSLVPGEGTDTQYF.